This T cell receptor beta chain emerged from a study of blood T cell repertoires in COVID-19. The assay was immunoSEQ multiplex PCR, and TCRdb's table has in-frame clones only and misses some. This sample carries more than 150,000 clones, nearly 80% of them seen once, and the ten largest clones take more than 11%. The CDR3 covers 15 residues. Trimming shortened V by 7 bases and J by 10 bases, and 23 bases separated the two germline ends. Looked up from germline, CDR1 is WSHSY and CDR2 is SAAADI. This clone was seen a single time. This clonotype was sampled from a woman over 75 with acute or convalescent COVID-19. The sample consisted of peripheral blood. J is TRBJ2-1 and V is TRBV10-2; D might be TRBD1 (6 bases). This chain's CDR3 is CASTEPGHELFEQFF. CDR3 in DNA: TGCGCCAGCACCGAGCCGGGACACGAACTTTTCGAGCAGTTCTTC.